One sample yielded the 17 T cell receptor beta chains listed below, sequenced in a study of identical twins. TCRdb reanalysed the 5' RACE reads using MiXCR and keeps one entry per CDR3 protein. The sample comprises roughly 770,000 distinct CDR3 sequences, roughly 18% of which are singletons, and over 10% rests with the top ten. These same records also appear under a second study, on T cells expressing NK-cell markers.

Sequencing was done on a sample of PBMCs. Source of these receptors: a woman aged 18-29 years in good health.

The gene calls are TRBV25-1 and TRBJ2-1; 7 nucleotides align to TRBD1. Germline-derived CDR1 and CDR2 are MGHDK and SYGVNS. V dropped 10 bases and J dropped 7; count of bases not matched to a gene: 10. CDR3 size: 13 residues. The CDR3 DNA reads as TGTGCCACAATGGGGACAGACGTTAATGAGCAGTTCTTC. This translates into CATMGTDVNEQFF.

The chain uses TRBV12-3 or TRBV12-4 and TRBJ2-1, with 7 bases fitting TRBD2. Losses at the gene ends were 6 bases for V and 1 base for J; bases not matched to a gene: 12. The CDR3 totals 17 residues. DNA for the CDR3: TGTGCCAGCAGCCTACACCGGGACTACCTATCCTACAATGAGCAGTTCTTC. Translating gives CASSLHRDYLSYNEQFF.

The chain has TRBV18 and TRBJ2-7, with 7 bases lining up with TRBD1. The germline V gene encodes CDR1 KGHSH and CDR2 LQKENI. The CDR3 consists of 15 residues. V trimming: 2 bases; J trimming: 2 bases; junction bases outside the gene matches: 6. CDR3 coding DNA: TGTGCCAGCTCACCAAGGACAGGACGAACCTACGAGCAGTACTTC. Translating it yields CASSPRTGRTYEQYF. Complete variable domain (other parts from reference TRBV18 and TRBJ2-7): NAGVMQNPRHLVRRRGQEARLRCSPMKGHSHVYWYRQLPEEGLKFMVYLQKENIIDESGMPKERFSAEFPKEGPSILRIQQVVRGDSAAYFCASSPRTGRTYEQYFGPGTRLTVT.

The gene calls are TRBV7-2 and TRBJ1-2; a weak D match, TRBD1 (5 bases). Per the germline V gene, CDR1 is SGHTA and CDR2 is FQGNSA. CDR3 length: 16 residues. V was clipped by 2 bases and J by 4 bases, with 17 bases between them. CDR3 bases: TGTGCCAGCAGCTTACGTGGGGGTAGAGGTCCCTATGGCTACACCTTC. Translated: CASSLRGGRGPYGYTF.

The CDR3 spells CSARHGIGSSPLHF. As DNA, the CDR3 is TGCAGTGCTAGGCACGGGATCGGGTCTTCACCCCTCCACTTT. This sequence joins TRBV20-1 and TRBJ1-6; D is unclear. V was pared by 3 bases and J by 9 bases, with 15 bases between. This CDR3 is built from 14 residues. The V gene's germline CDR1 is DFQATT and CDR2 SNEGSKA (reference sequence).

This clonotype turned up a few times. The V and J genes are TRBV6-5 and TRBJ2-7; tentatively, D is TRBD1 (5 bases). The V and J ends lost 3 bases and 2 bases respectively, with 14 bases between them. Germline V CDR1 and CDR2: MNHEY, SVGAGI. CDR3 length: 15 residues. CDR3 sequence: CASSYLGHGAYEQYF. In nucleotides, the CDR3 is TGTGCCAGCAGTTATCTCGGACATGGGGCCTACGAGCAGTACTTC.

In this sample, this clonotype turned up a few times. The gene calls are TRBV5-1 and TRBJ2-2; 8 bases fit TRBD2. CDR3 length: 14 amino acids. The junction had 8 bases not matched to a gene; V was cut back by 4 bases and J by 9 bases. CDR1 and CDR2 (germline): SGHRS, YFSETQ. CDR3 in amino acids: CASSLGLEVRELFF. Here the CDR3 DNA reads TGCGCCAGCAGCCTGGGACTAGAAGTCAGGGAGCTGTTTTTT.

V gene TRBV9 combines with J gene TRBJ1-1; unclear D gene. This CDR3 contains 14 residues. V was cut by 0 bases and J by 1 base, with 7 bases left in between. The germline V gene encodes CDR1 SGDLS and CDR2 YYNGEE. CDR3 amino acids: CASSVDPANTEAFF. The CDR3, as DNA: TGTGCCAGCAGCGTAGATCCCGCGAACACTGAAGCTTTCTTT.

As DNA, the CDR3 is TGTGCCAGCAGCTTACCGGGCTCTAGCGGGTCTACCTCTGGGGCCAACGTCCTGACTTTC. Amino acid sequence: CASSLPGSSGSTSGANVLTF. This rearrangement joins TRBV7-8 to TRBJ2-6; 8 bases are shared with TRBD2. The junction had 12 bases not matched to a gene; V was cut back by 2 bases and J by 0 bases. This CDR3 region has 20 residues. Germline values: CDR1 SGHVS, CDR2 FQNEAQ. The entire variable domain, with the rest obtained from reference TRBV7-8 and TRBJ2-6, is as follows: GAGVSQSPRYKVAKRGQDVALRCDPISGHVSLFWYQQALGQGPEFLTYFQNEAQLDKSGLPSDRFFAERPEGSVSTLKIQRTQQEDSAVYLCASSLPGSSGSTSGANVLTFGAGSRLTVL.

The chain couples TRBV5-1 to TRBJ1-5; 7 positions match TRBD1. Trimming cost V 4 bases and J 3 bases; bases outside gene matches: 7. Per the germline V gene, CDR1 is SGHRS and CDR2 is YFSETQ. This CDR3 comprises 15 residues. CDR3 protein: CASSPMTGPNQPQHF. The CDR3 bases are TGCGCCAGCAGCCCGATGACAGGGCCCAATCAGCCCCAGCATTTT. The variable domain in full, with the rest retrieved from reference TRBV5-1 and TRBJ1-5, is KAGVTQTPRYLIKTRGQQVTLSCSPISGHRSVSWYQQTPGQGLQFLFEYFSETQRNKGNFPGRFSGRQFSNSRSEMNVSTLELGDSALYLCASSPMTGPNQPQHFGDGTRLSIL.

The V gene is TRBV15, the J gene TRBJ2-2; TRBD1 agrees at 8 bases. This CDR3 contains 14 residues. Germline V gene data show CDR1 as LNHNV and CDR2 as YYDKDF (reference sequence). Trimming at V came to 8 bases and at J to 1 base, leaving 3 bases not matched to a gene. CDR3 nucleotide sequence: TGTGCCACCGGGGACAGGAGGAACACCGGGGAGCTGTTTTTT. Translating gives CATGDRRNTGELFF.

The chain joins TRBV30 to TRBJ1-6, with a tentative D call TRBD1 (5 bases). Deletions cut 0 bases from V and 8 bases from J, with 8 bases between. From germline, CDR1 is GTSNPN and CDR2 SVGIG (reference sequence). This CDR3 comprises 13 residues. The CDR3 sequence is CAWSVRGDSPLHF. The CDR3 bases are TGTGCCTGGAGTGTACGGGGGGATTCACCCCTCCACTTT.

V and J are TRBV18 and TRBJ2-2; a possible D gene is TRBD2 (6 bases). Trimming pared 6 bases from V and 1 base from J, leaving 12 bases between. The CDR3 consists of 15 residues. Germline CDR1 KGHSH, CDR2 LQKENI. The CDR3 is CASSGGLVNTGELFF. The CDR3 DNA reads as TGTGCCAGCTCGGGGGGACTTGTGAACACCGGGGAGCTGTTTTTT.

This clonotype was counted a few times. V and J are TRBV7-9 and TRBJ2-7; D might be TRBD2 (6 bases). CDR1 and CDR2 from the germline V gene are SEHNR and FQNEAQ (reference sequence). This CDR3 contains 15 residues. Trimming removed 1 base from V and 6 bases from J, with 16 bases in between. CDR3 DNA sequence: TGTGCCAGCAGCTTAGAAGGACGGGGGTTTCGCGAGCAGTACTTC. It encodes CASSLEGRGFREQYF.

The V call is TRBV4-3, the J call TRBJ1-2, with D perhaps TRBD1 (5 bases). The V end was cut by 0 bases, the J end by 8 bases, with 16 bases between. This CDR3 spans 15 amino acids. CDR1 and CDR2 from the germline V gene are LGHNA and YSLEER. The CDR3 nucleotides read TGCGCCAGCAGCCAAGAGATAGTGGGGGTGCGGGGCTACACCTTC. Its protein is CASSQEIVGVRGYTF.

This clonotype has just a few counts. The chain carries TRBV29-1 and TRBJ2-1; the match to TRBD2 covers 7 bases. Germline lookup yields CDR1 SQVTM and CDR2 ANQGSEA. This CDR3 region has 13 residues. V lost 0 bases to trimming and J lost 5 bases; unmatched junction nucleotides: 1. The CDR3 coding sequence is TGCAGCGTTGAAGAACGGGGGGACAATGAGCAGTTCTTC. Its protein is CSVEERGDNEQFF.

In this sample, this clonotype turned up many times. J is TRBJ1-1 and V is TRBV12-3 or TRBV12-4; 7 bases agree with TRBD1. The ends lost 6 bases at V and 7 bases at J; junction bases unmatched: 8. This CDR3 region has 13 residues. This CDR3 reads CASSLRQGDEAFF. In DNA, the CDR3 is TGTGCCAGCAGCCTCCGACAGGGAGATGAAGCTTTCTTT.